These T cell receptor beta chains were read from a single sample in a study of T-cell memory formation after mild COVID-19. MiXCR, applied by TCRdb to the 5' RACE reads, yields one record per CDR3 protein. The table shows 150,000 or so distinct CDR3 sequences, with around 15% occurring only once. The sample consisted of PBMCs or a T cell subset sorted from them (not recorded which). These receptors were obtained from an adult woman who had mild COVID-19 (a few samples of this study predate the infection). Cell type and time point are not known. CDR3s include the opening cysteine and the closing phenylalanine or tryptophan. The order of the fields is V gene, CDR3 length, D gene, J gene, clone size, CDR3 protein, CDR3 DNA. The D gene is left open where the match is weak. Clone sizes are given selectively: once, few, many, or a class where the clone is expanded.

V: TRBV12-3/TRBV12-4; length: 16; D: -; J: TRBJ2-2; size: -; CDR3: CASSPGEIVGTGELFF; DNA: TGTGCCAGCAGTCCGGGCGAGATCGTGGGCACCGGGGAGCTGTTTTTT
V: TRBV5-1; length: 14; D: -; J: TRBJ2-2; size: -; CDR3: CASSLTRGTGELFF; DNA: TGCGCCAGCAGCTTGACACGGGGCACCGGGGAGCTGTTTTTT
V: TRBV20-1; length: 17; D: TRBD1; J: TRBJ1-6; size: -; CDR3: CSARDPIRQGYNSPLHF; DNA: TGCAGTGCTAGAGATCCTATACGACAGGGTTATAATTCACCCCTCCACTTT
V: TRBV11-3; length: 14; D: -; J: TRBJ2-2; size: few; CDR3: CASSPGGRSGELFF; DNA: TGTGCCAGCAGCCCCGGGGGACGGTCCGGGGAGCTGTTTTTT
V: TRBV28; length: 12; D: TRBD1; J: TRBJ1-1; size: -; CDR3: CASYRGPRSTFF; DNA: TGTGCCAGTTACAGGGGGCCCCGGTCCACTTTCTTT
V: TRBV10-3; length: 15; D: -; J: TRBJ2-1; size: -; CDR3: CAISASSAKGSEQFF; DNA: TGTGCCATCAGTGCCTCTAGCGCAAAAGGGAGTGAGCAGTTCTTC
V: TRBV12-3/TRBV12-4; length: 13; D: -; J: TRBJ2-1; size: few; CDR3: CASSLVPAGEQFF; DNA: TGTGCCAGCAGTTTAGTACCCGCAGGTGAGCAGTTCTTC
V: TRBV14; length: 13; D: -; J: TRBJ1-1; size: -; CDR3: CASSQGVTTEAFF; DNA: TGTGCCAGCAGCCAGGGAGTGACAACTGAAGCTTTCTTT
V: TRBV15; length: 14; D: -; J: TRBJ2-5; size: -; CDR3: CATSPSRREETQYF; DNA: TGTGCCACCAGCCCCTCTCGCAGAGAAGAGACCCAGTACTTC
V: TRBV6-6; length: 12; D: -; J: TRBJ1-2; size: few; CDR3: CASSTRTDGYTF; DNA: TGTGCCAGCAGTACCCGGACAGATGGCTACACCTTC
V: TRBV5-1; length: 11; D: -; J: TRBJ1-1; size: few; CDR3: CASNGNTEAFF; DNA: TGCGCCAGCAATGGGAACACTGAAGCTTTCTTT
V: TRBV19; length: 15; D: TRBD2; J: TRBJ2-5; size: -; CDR3: CASSKGGSGQETQYF; DNA: TGTGCCAGTAGTAAGGGAGGGTCGGGGCAAGAGACCCAGTACTTC
V: TRBV10-3; length: 15; D: TRBD1; J: TRBJ2-7; size: -; CDR3: CAISAGQGAWNEQYF; DNA: TGTGCCATCAGTGCCGGACAGGGGGCTTGGAACGAGCAGTACTTC
V: TRBV7-9; length: 15; D: -; J: TRBJ2-1; size: -; CDR3: CASSPRGQGDNEQFF; DNA: TGTGCCAGCAGCCCCCGGGGTCAGGGAGACAATGAGCAGTTCTTC
V: TRBV5-1; length: 15; D: TRBD1; J: TRBJ2-4; size: many; CDR3: CASSLTRQGENIQYF; DNA: TGCGCCAGCAGCTTAACGCGGCAGGGGGAAAACATTCAGTACTTC
V: TRBV15; length: 15; D: -; J: TRBJ2-1; size: few; CDR3: CATSRDTDSYNEQFF; DNA: TGTGCCACCAGCAGAGATACGGACTCCTACAATGAGCAGTTCTTC